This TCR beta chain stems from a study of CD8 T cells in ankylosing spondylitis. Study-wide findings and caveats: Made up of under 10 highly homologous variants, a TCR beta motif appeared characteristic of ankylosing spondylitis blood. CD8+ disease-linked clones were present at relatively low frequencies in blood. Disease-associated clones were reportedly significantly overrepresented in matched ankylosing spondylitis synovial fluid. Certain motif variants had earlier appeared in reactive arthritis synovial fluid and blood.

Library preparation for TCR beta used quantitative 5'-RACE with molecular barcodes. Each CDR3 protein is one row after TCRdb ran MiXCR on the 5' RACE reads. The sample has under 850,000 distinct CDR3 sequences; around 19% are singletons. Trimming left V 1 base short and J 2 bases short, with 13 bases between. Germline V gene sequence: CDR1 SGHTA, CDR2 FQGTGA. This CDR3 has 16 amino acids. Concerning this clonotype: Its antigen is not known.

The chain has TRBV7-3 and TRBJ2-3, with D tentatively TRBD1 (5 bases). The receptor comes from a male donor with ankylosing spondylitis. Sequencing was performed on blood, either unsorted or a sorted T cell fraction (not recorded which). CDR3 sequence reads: CASSLRSRAVTDTQYF. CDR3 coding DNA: TGTGCCAGCAGCTTAAGGTCCAGGGCCGTCACAGATACGCAGTATTTT.